This T cell receptor beta chain stems from a study of regulatory T cells in long-lasting Graves disease. Study-wide results and limits: Persistent Graves' disease cases displayed lower TCR diversity than newly diagnosed ones.

With iRepertoire HTBI primers and Arm-PCR of CDR3 regions, TCR beta libraries were built. TCRdb re-analysed the multiplex PCR reads in MiXCR, keeping a single row per CDR3 protein. The table includes about 400,000 distinct CDR3 sequences, less than 25% detected once. The length of the CDR3 is 14 residues. Germline loops: CDR1 MDHEN, CDR2 SYDVKM. With 6 bases removed from V and 2 bases from J, the gap between germline ends came to 10 bases. In its sample, this clonotype was seen many times. Its antigen is not identified. Noted time point: persistent/refractory GD, antithyroid drugs over 5 years with positive TRAb. The TCR library was prepared using RNA isolated from PBMCs. Graves' disease diagnosis used American Thyroid Association guidelines.

The V and J genes are TRBV28 and TRBJ1-4, with a weak D call TRBD1 (5 bases). This specimen consisted of peripheral blood mononuclear cells (PBMCs), obtained when the disease was refractory, from a patient treated with antithyroid drugs. The origin of this receptor is a female donor with Graves disease. The CDR3 sequence: CASSSGTTNEKLFF. As DNA, the CDR3 is TGTGCCAGCAGCTCCGGGACGACTAATGAAAAACTGTTTTTT.